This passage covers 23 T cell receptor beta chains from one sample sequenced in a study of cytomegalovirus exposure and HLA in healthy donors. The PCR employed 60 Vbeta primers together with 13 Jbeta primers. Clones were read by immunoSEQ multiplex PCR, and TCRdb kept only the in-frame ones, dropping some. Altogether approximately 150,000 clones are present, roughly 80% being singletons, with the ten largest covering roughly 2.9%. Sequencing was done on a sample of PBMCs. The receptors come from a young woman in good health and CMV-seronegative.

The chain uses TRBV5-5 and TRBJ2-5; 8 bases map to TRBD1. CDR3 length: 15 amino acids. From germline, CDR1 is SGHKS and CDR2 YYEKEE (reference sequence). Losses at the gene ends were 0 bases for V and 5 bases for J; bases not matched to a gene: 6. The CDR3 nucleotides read TGTGCCAGCAGCTTGGCTCCAGGGGGCCACGAGACCCAGTACTTC. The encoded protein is CASSLAPGGHETQYF.

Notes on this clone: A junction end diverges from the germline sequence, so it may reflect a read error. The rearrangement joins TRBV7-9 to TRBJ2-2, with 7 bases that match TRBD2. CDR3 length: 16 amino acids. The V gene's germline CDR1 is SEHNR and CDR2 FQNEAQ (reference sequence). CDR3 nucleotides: TGTTCCAGCAGCTTAGGACCGGGACTATACACCGGGGAGCTGTTTTTT. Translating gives CSSSLGPGLYTGELFF.

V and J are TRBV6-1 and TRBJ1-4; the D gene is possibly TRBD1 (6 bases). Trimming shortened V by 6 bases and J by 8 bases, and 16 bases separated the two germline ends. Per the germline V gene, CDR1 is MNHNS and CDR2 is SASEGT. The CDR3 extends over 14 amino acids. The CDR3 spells CASSGGGEGEKLFF. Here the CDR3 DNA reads TGTGCCAGCAGCGGAGGGGGGGAAGGGGAAAAACTGTTTTTT.

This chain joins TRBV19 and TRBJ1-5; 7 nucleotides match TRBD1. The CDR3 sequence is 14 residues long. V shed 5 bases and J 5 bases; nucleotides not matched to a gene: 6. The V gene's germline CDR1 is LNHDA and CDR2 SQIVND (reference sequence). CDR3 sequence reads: CASSSRQGHQPQHF. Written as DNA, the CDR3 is TGTGCCAGTAGTTCCCGACAGGGACATCAGCCCCAGCATTTT.

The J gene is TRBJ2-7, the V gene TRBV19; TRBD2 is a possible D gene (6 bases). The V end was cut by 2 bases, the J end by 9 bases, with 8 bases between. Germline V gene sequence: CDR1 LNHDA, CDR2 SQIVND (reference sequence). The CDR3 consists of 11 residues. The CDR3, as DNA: TGTGCCAGTAGTATACGCGGGATGCAGTACTTC. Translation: CASSIRGMQYF.

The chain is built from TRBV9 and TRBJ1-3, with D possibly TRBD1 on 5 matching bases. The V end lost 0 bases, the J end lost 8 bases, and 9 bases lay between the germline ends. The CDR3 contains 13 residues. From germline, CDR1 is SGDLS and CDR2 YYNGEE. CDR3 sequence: CASSVGQRDTIYF. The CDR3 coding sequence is TGTGCCAGCAGCGTAGGACAGCGGGACACCATATATTTT.

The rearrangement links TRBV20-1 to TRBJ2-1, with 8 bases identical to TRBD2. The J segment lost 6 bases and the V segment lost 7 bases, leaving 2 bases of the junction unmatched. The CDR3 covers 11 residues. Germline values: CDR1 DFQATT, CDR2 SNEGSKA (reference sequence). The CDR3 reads CSGTSPNEQFF. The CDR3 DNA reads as TGCAGTGGGACTAGCCCCAATGAGCAGTTCTTC.

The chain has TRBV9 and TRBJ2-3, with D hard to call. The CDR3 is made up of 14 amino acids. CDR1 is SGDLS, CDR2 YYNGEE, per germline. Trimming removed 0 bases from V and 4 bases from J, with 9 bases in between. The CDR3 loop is CASSVGLPPDTQYF. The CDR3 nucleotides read TGTGCCAGCAGCGTAGGCCTACCCCCAGATACGCAGTATTTT.

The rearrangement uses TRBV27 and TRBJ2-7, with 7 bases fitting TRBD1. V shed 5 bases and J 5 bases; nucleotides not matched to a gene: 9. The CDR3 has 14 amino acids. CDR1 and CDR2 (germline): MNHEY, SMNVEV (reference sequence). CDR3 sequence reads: CASSAQGKHNEQYF. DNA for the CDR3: TGTGCCAGCAGTGCACAGGGGAAACATAACGAGCAGTACTTC.

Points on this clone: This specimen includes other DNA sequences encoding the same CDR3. Here the CDR3 DNA reads TGTGCCAGCAGTGAAAGCGGATACACTGAAGCTTTCTTT. Residues: CASSESGYTEAFF. The chain combines TRBV25-1 with TRBJ1-1; the D is unclear. Germline-derived CDR1 and CDR2 are MGHDK and SYGVNS. Trimming stripped 2 bases from V and 3 bases from J, with 7 bases between. CDR3 length: 13 amino acids.

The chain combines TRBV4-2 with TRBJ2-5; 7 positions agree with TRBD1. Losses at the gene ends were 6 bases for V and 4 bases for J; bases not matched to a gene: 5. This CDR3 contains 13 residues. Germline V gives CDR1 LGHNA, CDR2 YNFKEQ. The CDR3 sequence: CASRNRQGETQYF. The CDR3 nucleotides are TGTGCCAGCAGAAACCGACAGGGAGAGACCCAGTACTTC.

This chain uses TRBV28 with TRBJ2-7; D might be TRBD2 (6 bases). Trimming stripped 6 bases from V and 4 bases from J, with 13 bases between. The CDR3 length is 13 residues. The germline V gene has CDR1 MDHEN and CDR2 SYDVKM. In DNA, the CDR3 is TGTGCCAGCAGCCTCACTCGGGGGTACGAGCAGTACTTC. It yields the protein CASSLTRGYEQYF.

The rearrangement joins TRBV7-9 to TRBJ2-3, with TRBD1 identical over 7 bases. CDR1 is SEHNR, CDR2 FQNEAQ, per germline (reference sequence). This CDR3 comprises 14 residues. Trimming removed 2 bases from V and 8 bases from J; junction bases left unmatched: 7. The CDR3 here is CASSLPDRFGTQYF. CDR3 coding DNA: TGTGCCAGCAGCTTACCGGACAGGTTTGGTACGCAGTATTTT.

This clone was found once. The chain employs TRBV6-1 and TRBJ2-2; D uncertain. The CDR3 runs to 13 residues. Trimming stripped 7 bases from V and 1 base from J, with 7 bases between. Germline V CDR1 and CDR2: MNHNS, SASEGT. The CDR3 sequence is CASIVLNTGELFF. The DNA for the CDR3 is TGTGCCAGCATAGTCCTGAACACCGGGGAGCTGTTTTTT.

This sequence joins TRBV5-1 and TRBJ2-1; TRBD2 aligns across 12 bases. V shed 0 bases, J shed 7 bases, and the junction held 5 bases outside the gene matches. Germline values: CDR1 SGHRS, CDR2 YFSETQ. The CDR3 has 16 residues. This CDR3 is CASSLDLAGGWNEQFF. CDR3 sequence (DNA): TGCGCCAGCAGCTTGGACCTAGCGGGGGGGTGGAATGAGCAGTTCTTC.

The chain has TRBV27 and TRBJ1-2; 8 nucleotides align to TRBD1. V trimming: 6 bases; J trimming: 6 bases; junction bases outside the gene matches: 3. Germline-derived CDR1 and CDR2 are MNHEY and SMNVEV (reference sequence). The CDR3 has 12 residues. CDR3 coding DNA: TGTGCCAGCAGGACAGGGGAAAATGGCTACACCTTC. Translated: CASRTGENGYTF.

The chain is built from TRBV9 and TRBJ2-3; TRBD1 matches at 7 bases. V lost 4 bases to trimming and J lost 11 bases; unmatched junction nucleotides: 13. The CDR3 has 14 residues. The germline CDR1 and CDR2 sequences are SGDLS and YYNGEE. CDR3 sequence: CASSSPLFRDRQYF. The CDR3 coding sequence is TGTGCCAGCAGCTCCCCCCTATTCCGGGACAGGCAGTATTTT.

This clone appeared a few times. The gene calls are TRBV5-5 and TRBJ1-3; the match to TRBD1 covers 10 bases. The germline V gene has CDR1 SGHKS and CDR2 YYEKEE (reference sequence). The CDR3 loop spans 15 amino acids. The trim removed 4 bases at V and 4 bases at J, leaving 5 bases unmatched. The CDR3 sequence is CASSRQGAGGNTIYF. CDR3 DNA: TGTGCCAGCAGCCGACAGGGGGCAGGAGGAAACACCATATATTTT.

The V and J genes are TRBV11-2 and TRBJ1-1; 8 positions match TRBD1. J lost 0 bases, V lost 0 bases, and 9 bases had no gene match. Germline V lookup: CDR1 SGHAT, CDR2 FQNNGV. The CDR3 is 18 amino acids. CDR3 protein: CASSLDAYRTGMNTEAFF. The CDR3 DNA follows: TGTGCCAGCAGCTTAGATGCTTACCGGACAGGGATGAACACTGAAGCTTTCTTT.

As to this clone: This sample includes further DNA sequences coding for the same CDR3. The CDR3 loop is CASSLTATRLAGRINEQFF. In DNA form, the CDR3 reads TGTGCCAGCAGCTTGACCGCCACCCGACTAGCGGGAAGAATCAATGAGCAGTTCTTC. V and J are TRBV5-6 and TRBJ2-1; 11 nucleotides line up with TRBD2. This CDR3 is built from 19 residues. Germline values: CDR1 SGHDT, CDR2 YYEEEE. V gave up 1 base and J gave up 6 bases; unmatched junction bases: 15. Based on the CDR3 plus reference TRBV5-6 and TRBJ2-1, the full variable domain is DAGVTQSPTHLIKTRGQQVTLRCSPKSGHDTVSWYQQALGQGPQFIFQYYEEEERQRGNFPDRFSGHQFPNYSSELNVNALLLGDSALYLCASSLTATRLAGRINEQFFGPGTRLTVL.

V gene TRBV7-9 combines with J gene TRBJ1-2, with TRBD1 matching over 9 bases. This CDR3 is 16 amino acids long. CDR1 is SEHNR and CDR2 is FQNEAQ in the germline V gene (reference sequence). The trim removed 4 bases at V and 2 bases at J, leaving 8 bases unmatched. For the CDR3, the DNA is TGTGCCAGCAGCTCCAATCGACAGGGGGGAAACTATGGCTACACCTTC. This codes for CASSSNRQGGNYGYTF.

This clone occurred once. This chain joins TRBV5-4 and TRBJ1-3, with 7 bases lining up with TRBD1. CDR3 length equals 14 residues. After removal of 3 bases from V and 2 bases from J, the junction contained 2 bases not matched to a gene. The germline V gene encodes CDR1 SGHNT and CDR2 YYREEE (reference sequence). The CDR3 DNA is TGTGCCAGCAGCTGGGACAGAACTGGAAACACCATATATTTT. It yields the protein CASSWDRTGNTIYF. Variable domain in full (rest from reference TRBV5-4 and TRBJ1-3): ETGVTQSPTHLIKTRGQQVTLRCSSQSGHNTVSWYQQALGQGPQFIFQYYREEENGRGNFPPRFSGLQFPNYSSELNVNALELDDSALYLCASSWDRTGNTIYFGEGSWLTVV.

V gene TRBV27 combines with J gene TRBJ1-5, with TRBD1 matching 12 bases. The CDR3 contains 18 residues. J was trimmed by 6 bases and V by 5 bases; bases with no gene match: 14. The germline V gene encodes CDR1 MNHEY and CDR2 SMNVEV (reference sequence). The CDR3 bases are TGTGCCAGCAGTAGGGGGGGACAGGGGGCCCATCTAGGTCAGCCCCAGCATTTT. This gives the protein CASSRGGQGAHLGQPQHF.